A selection of T cell receptor beta chains follows, all from one sample in a study of cytomegalovirus exposure and HLA in healthy donors. The assay was immunoSEQ multiplex PCR, and TCRdb's table has in-frame clones only and misses some. The repertoire holds around 69,000 clones, nearly 96% seen once, with about 4.6% in the top ten. What was sequenced was PBMCs. The receptors derive from a woman between 18 and 29 years old in good health and CMV-seropositive. Each CDR3 is given with its conserved first and last residue. Fields, in order: D gene, J gene, CDR3 length, V gene, CDR3 protein. A D gene is named only where the DNA matches it firmly.

d_call: TRBD2; j_call: TRBJ2-1; cdr3_length: 16; v_call: TRBV5-3; cdr3_aa: CARSLGSGRVISEQFF
d_call: TRBD1; j_call: TRBJ1-1; cdr3_length: 14; v_call: TRBV7-9; cdr3_aa: CASSPRDRGDRAFF
d_call: TRBD1; j_call: TRBJ1-2; cdr3_length: 16; v_call: TRBV10-3; cdr3_aa: CAIRGTEKLANYGYTF
d_call: .; j_call: TRBJ2-1; cdr3_length: 13; v_call: TRBV27; cdr3_aa: CASSLSGGNEQFF
d_call: TRBD1; j_call: TRBJ2-7; cdr3_length: 15; v_call: TRBV5-1; cdr3_aa: CASSPPTGGAMEQYF
d_call: TRBD1; j_call: TRBJ1-1; cdr3_length: 15; v_call: TRBV5-5; cdr3_aa: CASSGTGSMNTEAFF
d_call: TRBD2; j_call: TRBJ2-7; cdr3_length: 14; v_call: TRBV7-9; cdr3_aa: CASSSSGSAYEQYF
d_call: TRBD2; j_call: TRBJ2-1; cdr3_length: 15; v_call: TRBV5-1; cdr3_aa: CASSREPSGRGEQFF
d_call: .; j_call: TRBJ1-5; cdr3_length: 15; v_call: TRBV19; cdr3_aa: CASSIQGLERQPQHF
d_call: .; j_call: TRBJ2-7; cdr3_length: 15; v_call: TRBV5-1; cdr3_aa: CASSLTGQSSYEQYF
d_call: TRBD2; j_call: TRBJ2-3; cdr3_length: 16; v_call: TRBV30; cdr3_aa: CACPLRLAGASDTQYF
d_call: .; j_call: TRBJ2-7; cdr3_length: 13; v_call: TRBV6-1; cdr3_aa: CASSAGSSYEQYF
d_call: .; j_call: TRBJ2-5; cdr3_length: 14; v_call: TRBV9; cdr3_aa: CASSVGTHQETQYF
d_call: .; j_call: TRBJ2-1; cdr3_length: 13; v_call: TRBV7-2; cdr3_aa: CASSSLGESEQFF
d_call: TRBD2; j_call: TRBJ2-1; cdr3_length: 16; v_call: TRBV18; cdr3_aa: CASSPGGSVTYNEQFF
d_call: TRBD1; j_call: TRBJ2-1; cdr3_length: 13; v_call: TRBV19; cdr3_aa: CASKDRGHNEQFF
d_call: .; j_call: TRBJ2-7; cdr3_length: 14; v_call: TRBV5-1; cdr3_aa: CASSLADYRYEQYF
d_call: .; j_call: TRBJ2-7; cdr3_length: 15; v_call: TRBV6-6; cdr3_aa: CASSYSTASSYEQYF
d_call: TRBD1; j_call: TRBJ1-2; cdr3_length: 14; v_call: TRBV5-4; cdr3_aa: CASSSGGPAYGYTF
d_call: .; j_call: TRBJ1-5; cdr3_length: 15; v_call: TRBV4-1; cdr3_aa: CASSQDLGEAQPQHF
d_call: TRBD1; j_call: TRBJ2-2; cdr3_length: 15; v_call: TRBV11-3; cdr3_aa: CASSPRTGSPGELFF
d_call: .; j_call: TRBJ2-2; cdr3_length: 13; v_call: TRBV6-4; cdr3_aa: CASSESGAGELFF
d_call: .; j_call: TRBJ1-1; cdr3_length: 16; v_call: TRBV6-1; cdr3_aa: CASSDRGTIMNTEAFF
d_call: TRBD1; j_call: TRBJ1-5; cdr3_length: 14; v_call: TRBV19; cdr3_aa: CASMTGTGIQPQHF
d_call: .; j_call: TRBJ1-2; cdr3_length: 14; v_call: TRBV6-5; cdr3_aa: CASSYSTPVDGYTF
d_call: TRBD2; j_call: TRBJ2-7; cdr3_length: 15; v_call: TRBV2; cdr3_aa: CASRLGSGRPYEQYF
d_call: .; j_call: TRBJ2-3; cdr3_length: 16; v_call: TRBV5-8; cdr3_aa: CASRRDGSPGTDTQYF
d_call: TRBD2; j_call: TRBJ2-5; cdr3_length: 14; v_call: TRBV29-1; cdr3_aa: CSARKASGQETQYF
d_call: .; j_call: TRBJ2-5; cdr3_length: 14; v_call: TRBV5-6; cdr3_aa: CASSLPTGTETQYF
d_call: .; j_call: TRBJ1-2; cdr3_length: 14; v_call: TRBV9; cdr3_aa: CASSVAAQGYGYTF
d_call: TRBD2; j_call: TRBJ2-7; cdr3_length: 14; v_call: TRBV2; cdr3_aa: CASRYGTSSYEQYF
d_call: TRBD2; j_call: TRBJ2-1; cdr3_length: 15; v_call: TRBV6-4; cdr3_aa: CASSGLAGGYNEQFF
d_call: .; j_call: TRBJ2-2; cdr3_length: 15; v_call: TRBV5-4; cdr3_aa: CASSTGDGNTGELFF
d_call: .; j_call: TRBJ1-5; cdr3_length: 17; v_call: TRBV21-1; cdr3_aa: CASSKEGSGQFNQPQHF
d_call: .; j_call: TRBJ2-7; cdr3_length: 15; v_call: TRBV28; cdr3_aa: CASSPEELQSYEQYF
d_call: .; j_call: TRBJ2-7; cdr3_length: 14; v_call: TRBV6-5; cdr3_aa: CASSYSWGVGEQYF
d_call: .; j_call: TRBJ1-5; cdr3_length: 13; v_call: TRBV27; cdr3_aa: CASSLSANQPQHF
d_call: .; j_call: TRBJ2-7; cdr3_length: 14; v_call: TRBV9; cdr3_aa: CANSTGPRNYEQYF
d_call: TRBD2; j_call: TRBJ2-1; cdr3_length: 21; v_call: TRBV7-8; cdr3_aa: CASSLESVLAGGPSSYNEQFF
d_call: TRBD1; j_call: TRBJ2-4; cdr3_length: 16; v_call: TRBV28; cdr3_aa: CATKTGEIIAKNIQYF
d_call: .; j_call: TRBJ2-7; cdr3_length: 13; v_call: TRBV5-1; cdr3_aa: CASSLDRAYEQYF
d_call: TRBD2; j_call: TRBJ2-3; cdr3_length: 15; v_call: TRBV28; cdr3_aa: CASSSLAGSTDTQYF
d_call: .; j_call: TRBJ1-2; cdr3_length: 11; v_call: TRBV2; cdr3_aa: CASIGGYGYTF
d_call: .; j_call: TRBJ2-3; cdr3_length: 15; v_call: TRBV9; cdr3_aa: CASSAQLGGPDTQYF
d_call: TRBD2; j_call: TRBJ2-1; cdr3_length: 13; v_call: TRBV4-1; cdr3_aa: CASRGLALNEQFF
d_call: .; j_call: TRBJ2-5; cdr3_length: 11; v_call: TRBV28; cdr3_aa: CASSLRETQYF
d_call: .; j_call: TRBJ2-6; cdr3_length: 14; v_call: TRBV28; cdr3_aa: CASRGLYGANVLTF
d_call: TRBD1; j_call: TRBJ2-1; cdr3_length: 13; v_call: TRBV2; cdr3_aa: CASSETGWNEQFF
d_call: TRBD2; j_call: TRBJ2-1; cdr3_length: 17; v_call: TRBV11-2; cdr3_aa: CASSLETGLAGYNEQFF
d_call: .; j_call: TRBJ1-1; cdr3_length: 14; v_call: TRBV5-1; cdr3_aa: CASSLQAVNTEAFF
d_call: .; j_call: TRBJ2-3; cdr3_length: 14; v_call: TRBV30; cdr3_aa: CAWSFGGSTDTQYF
d_call: TRBD1; j_call: TRBJ1-2; cdr3_length: 14; v_call: TRBV11-3; cdr3_aa: CASSLQGANYGYTF
d_call: .; j_call: TRBJ2-7; cdr3_length: 13; v_call: TRBV7-9; cdr3_aa: CASSLGGHVKQYF
d_call: TRBD1; j_call: TRBJ1-2; cdr3_length: 14; v_call: TRBV28; cdr3_aa: CASSPGQGAHGYTF